The text below deals with one T cell receptor (beta chain). What it binds is unknown. This sample was included in a study of T cell responses to AZD1222 COVID-19 vaccine. Study-level results: Reportedly, close to half of spike-specific TCRs are directed against unmutated variant regions.

J lost 7 bases, V lost 8 bases, and 9 bases had no gene match. CDR1 LNHDA and CDR2 SQIVND come from the germline V gene (reference sequence). This CDR3 contains 14 residues. Clones were read by immunoSEQ multiplex PCR, and TCRdb kept only the in-frame ones, dropping some. The sample consists of 150,000 to 200,000 clones, about 94% of them appearing once. This receptor was obtained from an adult in good health. The sample consisted of peripheral blood, taken on day 0 of AZD1222 vaccination. The rearrangement joins TRBV19 to TRBJ2-3; 10 nucleotides align to TRBD1. The CDR3 bases are TGTGCCAGTTCCCGGGACAGGGGTGCGAATACGCAGTATTTT. Protein sequence: CASSRDRGANTQYF.